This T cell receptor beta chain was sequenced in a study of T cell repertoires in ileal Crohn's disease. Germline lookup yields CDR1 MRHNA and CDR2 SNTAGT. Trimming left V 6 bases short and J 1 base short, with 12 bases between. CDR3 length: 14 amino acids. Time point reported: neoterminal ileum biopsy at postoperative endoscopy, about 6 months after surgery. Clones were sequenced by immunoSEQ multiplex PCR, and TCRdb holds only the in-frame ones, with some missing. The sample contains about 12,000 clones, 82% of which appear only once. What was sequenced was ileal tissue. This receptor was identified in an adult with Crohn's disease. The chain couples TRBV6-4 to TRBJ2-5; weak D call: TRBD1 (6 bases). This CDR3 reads CASRHRDTQETQYF. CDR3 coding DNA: TGTGCCAGCAGACATCGGGACACCCAAGAGACCCAGTACTTC.